A selection of T cell receptor beta chains follows, all from one sample in a study of graft-versus-host responses after intestinal transplantation. TCRdb keeps only in-frame clones here, not all; method: immunoSEQ multiplex PCR. The sample consists of 10,000 to 15,000 clones, over 90% of them appearing once. Here the sequenced sample was PBMCs, taken around 110 days after intestinal transplant. These receptors came from a human patient who received an intestinal transplant, so some T cells may come from the graft donor. CDR3s include the opening cysteine and the closing phenylalanine or tryptophan. Each record gives: J gene, V gene, clone size, D gene, CDR3 protein, CDR3 DNA. D genes are given only for firm matches. Rows may omit the clone size; those that give it use once, few, many or a size class.

J: TRBJ2-3; V: TRBV19; size: -; D: -; CDR3: CASSGDLAPDTQYF; DNA: TGTGCCAGTAGCGGGGACCTAGCGCCAGATACGCAGTATTTT
J: TRBJ1-5; V: TRBV27; size: -; D: TRBD1; CDR3: CASSPGTGDQPQHF; DNA: TGTGCCAGCAGTCCCGGGACAGGGGACCAGCCCCAGCATTTT
J: TRBJ2-1; V: TRBV19; size: -; D: TRBD2; CDR3: CASSILGRGMGLAYNEQFF; DNA: TGTGCCAGTAGTATTCTAGGGAGGGGGATGGGACTAGCGTACAATGAGCAGTTCTTC
J: TRBJ2-7; V: TRBV5-6; size: -; D: TRBD2; CDR3: CASSLVTSGDDEQYF; DNA: TGTGCCAGCAGCTTGGTGACTAGCGGCGACGACGAGCAGTACTTC
J: TRBJ2-7; V: TRBV6-6; size: -; D: TRBD1; CDR3: CASSPRRGRRYEQYF; DNA: TGTGCCAGCAGTCCGCGCAGGGGGCGGAGATACGAGCAGTACTTC
J: TRBJ1-1; V: TRBV29-1; size: -; D: -; CDR3: CSVDAGLMNTEAFF; DNA: TGCAGCGTTGATGCCGGCCTCATGAACACTGAAGCTTTCTTT
J: TRBJ1-3; V: TRBV18; size: -; D: -; CDR3: CASSPDNSFLYSGNTIYF; DNA: TGTGCCAGCTCACCAGATAACAGTTTTCTTTACTCTGGAAACACCATATATTTT
J: TRBJ2-5; V: TRBV5-4; size: -; D: -; CDR3: CASSRLQGFEETQYF; DNA: TGTGCCAGCAGCAGACTACAGGGTTTCGAGGAGACCCAGTACTTC
J: TRBJ1-5; V: TRBV6-6; size: -; D: -; CDR3: CASSYSNLNQPQHF; DNA: TGTGCCAGCAGTTACTCGAACCTCAATCAGCCCCAGCATTTT
J: TRBJ1-5; V: TRBV7-9; size: -; D: -; CDR3: CASSSGRESNQPQHF; DNA: TGTGCCAGCAGCTCAGGACGGGAAAGTAATCAGCCCCAGCATTTT
J: TRBJ1-3; V: TRBV5-6; size: -; D: -; CDR3: CASSFGGLSGNTIYF; DNA: TGTGCCAGCAGCTTTGGTGGATTATCTGGAAACACCATATATTTT
J: TRBJ2-3; V: TRBV6-5; size: -; D: -; CDR3: CASSQIGDTDTQYF; DNA: TGTGCCAGCAGCCAGATCGGGGACACAGATACGCAGTATTTT
J: TRBJ2-7; V: TRBV5-1; size: -; D: -; CDR3: CASTSGTTAYEQYF; DNA: TGCGCCAGCACCAGCGGGACAACGGCCTACGAGCAGTACTTC
J: TRBJ2-7; V: TRBV27; size: -; D: -; CDR3: CASSWGLGDEQYF; DNA: TGTGCCAGCAGTTGGGGCCTAGGGGACGAGCAGTACTTC
J: TRBJ2-3; V: TRBV5-1; size: -; D: -; CDR3: CASSLAAAGASDTQYF; DNA: TGCGCCAGCAGCTTGGCCGCGGCAGGGGCTTCAGATACGCAGTATTTT
J: TRBJ1-1; V: TRBV7-9; size: -; D: TRBD1; CDR3: CASSPPGTGNTEAFF; DNA: TGTGCCAGCAGCCCCCCTGGGACAGGAAACACTGAAGCTTTCTTT
J: TRBJ1-1; V: TRBV7-9; size: -; D: -; CDR3: CASSTSTAPSTEAFF; DNA: TGTGCCAGCAGCACCTCGACAGCCCCGAGCACTGAAGCTTTCTTT
J: TRBJ2-1; V: TRBV5-1; size: few; D: TRBD1; CDR3: CASSLWTGSYNEQFF; DNA: TGCGCCAGCAGCTTGTGGACAGGGTCCTACAATGAGCAGTTCTTC
J: TRBJ2-7; V: TRBV9; size: -; D: -; CDR3: CASSVGWGTYEQYF; DNA: TGTGCCAGCAGCGTAGGTTGGGGGACCTACGAGCAGTACTTC
J: TRBJ2-7; V: TRBV27; size: -; D: -; CDR3: CASSLSAQGYEQYF; DNA: TGTGCCAGCAGTTTATCAGCCCAGGGGTACGAGCAGTACTTC
J: TRBJ2-3; V: TRBV11-2; size: -; D: TRBD2; CDR3: CASSVYSIRGGTDTQYF; DNA: TGTGCCAGCAGCGTTTACTCTATCCGGGGGGGAACAGATACGCAGTATTTT
J: TRBJ1-1; V: TRBV6-5; size: -; D: -; CDR3: CASSYFPQGNTEAFF; DNA: TGTGCCAGCAGTTACTTTCCACAGGGGAACACTGAAGCTTTCTTT
J: TRBJ2-2; V: TRBV18; size: -; D: -; CDR3: CASSRGGELFF; DNA: TGTGCCAGCTCACGCGGTGGGGAGCTGTTTTTT
J: TRBJ1-1; V: TRBV30; size: -; D: -; CDR3: CASGVPGQGTEAFF; DNA: TGTGCCTCTGGAGTACCGGGGCAGGGCACTGAAGCTTTCTTT
J: TRBJ2-3; V: TRBV19; size: -; D: TRBD2; CDR3: CASTLRIGGRSDTQYF; DNA: TGTGCCAGTACCCTCCGGATAGGCGGGAGATCTGATACGCAGTATTTT
J: TRBJ1-2; V: TRBV18; size: -; D: TRBD1; CDR3: CASSPGQGLGYGYTF; DNA: TGTGCCAGCTCACCGGGACAGGGTTTAGGCTATGGCTACACCTTC
J: TRBJ1-1; V: TRBV29-1; size: -; D: TRBD1; CDR3: CSVEGTGRAVTEAFF; DNA: TGCAGCGTTGAGGGGACAGGGAGGGCGGTCACTGAAGCTTTCTTT
J: TRBJ2-7; V: TRBV18; size: -; D: -; CDR3: CASSPQGQGRTYEQYF; DNA: TGTGCCAGCTCACCCCAAGGGCAGGGGCGCACCTACGAGCAGTACTTC
J: TRBJ2-2; V: TRBV28; size: -; D: TRBD2; CDR3: CATKDRTSGTGELFF; DNA: TGTGCCACCAAAGACAGGACTAGCGGAACCGGGGAGCTGTTTTTT
J: TRBJ1-6; V: TRBV27; size: -; D: TRBD1; CDR3: CASTDGTGNSPLHF; DNA: TGTGCCAGCACGGACGGGACAGGGAATTCACCCCTCCACTTT
J: TRBJ1-5; V: TRBV25-1; size: -; D: -; CDR3: CASSEGRSQPQHF; DNA: TGTGCCAGCAGTGAGGGTAGGAGTCAGCCCCAGCATTTT
J: TRBJ1-2; V: TRBV4-1; size: -; D: -; CDR3: CASSQDPGSYGYTF; DNA: TGCGCCAGCAGCCAAGATCCAGGGTCCTATGGCTACACCTTC
J: TRBJ2-7; V: TRBV25-1; size: -; D: -; CDR3: CASSAGSGGIYEQYF; DNA: TGTGCCAGCAGTGCAGGGTCTGGAGGCATCTACGAGCAGTACTTC
J: TRBJ2-2; V: TRBV29-1; size: -; D: TRBD2; CDR3: CSVEGTSGKVGHTGELFF; DNA: TGCAGCGTTGAAGGGACTAGCGGGAAGGTGGGGCACACCGGGGAGCTGTTTTTT
J: TRBJ2-5; V: TRBV18; size: once; D: TRBD2; CDR3: CASSPETGGETQYF; DNA: TGTGCCAGCTCACCAGAGACGGGGGGAGAGACCCAGTACTTC
J: TRBJ2-7; V: TRBV5-6; size: -; D: -; CDR3: CASKGNSYEQYF; DNA: TGTGCCAGCAAAGGTAATTCCTACGAGCAGTACTTC
J: TRBJ2-1; V: TRBV28; size: -; D: TRBD2; CDR3: CASSSTSSGSGRPYNEQFF; DNA: TGTGCCAGCAGTTCCACGTCTTCAGGTAGCGGGAGACCCTACAATGAGCAGTTCTTC
J: TRBJ2-5; V: TRBV7-6; size: -; D: -; CDR3: CASSPLGETQYF; DNA: TGTGCCAGCAGCCCACTCGGGGAGACCCAGTACTTC
J: TRBJ2-1; V: TRBV28; size: -; D: -; CDR3: CASSFYSTRSYNEQFF; DNA: TGTGCCAGCAGTTTCTACTCCACCCGCTCCTACAATGAGCAGTTCTTC
J: TRBJ1-2; V: TRBV30; size: -; D: TRBD1; CDR3: CAWKAGTGGFSGYTF; DNA: TGTGCCTGGAAGGCCGGGACAGGGGGTTTTTCTGGCTACACCTTC
J: TRBJ2-1; V: TRBV15; size: -; D: TRBD1; CDR3: CATSRGQGAYNEQFF; DNA: TGTGCCACCAGCAGAGGACAGGGGGCCTACAATGAGCAGTTCTTC
J: TRBJ2-7; V: TRBV23-1; size: -; D: TRBD1; CDR3: CASVSGGRDEQYF; DNA: TGCGCCTCCGTTTCAGGGGGCAGGGACGAGCAGTACTTC
J: TRBJ1-5; V: TRBV18; size: -; D: TRBD1; CDR3: CASSRTGGRYSNQPQHF; DNA: TGTGCCAGCTCACGGACAGGGGGCCGATATAGCAATCAGCCCCAGCATTTT
J: TRBJ1-4; V: TRBV6-5; size: -; D: -; CDR3: CASSRGSYEKLFF; DNA: TGTGCCAGCAGTCGGGGCTCCTATGAAAAACTGTTTTTT
J: TRBJ1-2; V: TRBV10-1; size: -; D: -; CDR3: CASSCSRRPRKTYGYTF; DNA: TGCGCCAGCAGTTGCTCAAGAAGACCGCGGAAGACCTATGGCTACACCTTC
J: TRBJ2-1; V: TRBV18; size: -; D: TRBD2; CDR3: CASSPTLADNEQFF; DNA: TGTGCCAGCTCACCCACACTAGCGGACAATGAGCAGTTCTTC